The rows below give T cell receptor beta chains drawn from one sample of a study of blood T cell repertoires in COVID-19. Sequenced by immunoSEQ multiplex PCR; TCRdb stores in-frame clones only, minus some. Among fewer than 300,000 clones, about 80% were seen once, and the ten largest hold more than 2.5%. The sample consisted of peripheral blood. All receptors come from an elderly woman with acute or convalescent COVID-19. Both conserved end residues are trimmed from each CDR3. The order of the fields is CDR3 protein, J gene, V gene.

CDR3aa: ASSLYVSSYNEQF
j_gene: TRBJ2-1
v_gene: TRBV5-6

CDR3aa: ASSLSGLAGGNEQF
j_gene: TRBJ2-1
v_gene: TRBV5-1

CDR3aa: ASSQDSPIVDTQY
j_gene: TRBJ2-3
v_gene: TRBV4-2

CDR3aa: ASSMSGSSYNEQF
j_gene: TRBJ2-1
v_gene: TRBV19

CDR3aa: ASGLVLSVSFNYGYT
j_gene: TRBJ1-2
v_gene: TRBV12-5

CDR3aa: ASSLAPGNTEAF
j_gene: TRBJ1-1
v_gene: TRBV7-2

CDR3aa: ASRDRFSEAF
j_gene: TRBJ1-1
v_gene: TRBV2

CDR3aa: ASSTGDPWNEQF
j_gene: TRBJ2-1
v_gene: TRBV6-2/TRBV6-3

CDR3aa: ASSQWLAGGSGTQY
j_gene: TRBJ2-3
v_gene: TRBV3-1/TRBV3-2

CDR3aa: ASSTGTDDTIY
j_gene: TRBJ1-3
v_gene: TRBV7-3

CDR3aa: ASSQEHHRGGLISGNTIY
j_gene: TRBJ1-3
v_gene: TRBV4-1

CDR3aa: ASSIGTGTTGELF
j_gene: TRBJ2-2
v_gene: TRBV19

CDR3aa: ASSLRNRNTEAF
j_gene: TRBJ1-1
v_gene: TRBV5-4

CDR3aa: ASSQAFRNTGELF
j_gene: TRBJ2-2
v_gene: TRBV4-3

CDR3aa: ASSTDDYEQY
j_gene: TRBJ2-7
v_gene: TRBV5-1

CDR3aa: ASSAGQRAPIWETQY
j_gene: TRBJ2-5
v_gene: TRBV2

CDR3aa: ASSLDRDYGYT
j_gene: TRBJ1-2
v_gene: TRBV27

CDR3aa: ASSRQANTEAF
j_gene: TRBJ1-1
v_gene: TRBV4-1

CDR3aa: ASSPQGATDTQY
j_gene: TRBJ2-3
v_gene: TRBV7-3

CDR3aa: ASSEGTGGQPQH
j_gene: TRBJ1-5
v_gene: TRBV2

CDR3aa: ASRVTGGGYEQY
j_gene: TRBJ2-7
v_gene: TRBV6-5

CDR3aa: ASSPDTGRYNEQF
j_gene: TRBJ2-1
v_gene: TRBV18

CDR3aa: ASSPGQGEAF
j_gene: TRBJ1-1
v_gene: TRBV5-4

CDR3aa: ASSSEGSGYT
j_gene: TRBJ1-2
v_gene: TRBV11-1

CDR3aa: ASSLDRVNNEQF
j_gene: TRBJ2-1
v_gene: TRBV5-1

CDR3aa: ASSLKQGGPNTEAF
j_gene: TRBJ1-1
v_gene: TRBV5-1

CDR3aa: ASSIRQGDTDTQY
j_gene: TRBJ2-3
v_gene: TRBV13

CDR3aa: ATSRGQGQTDTQY
j_gene: TRBJ2-3
v_gene: TRBV15

CDR3aa: ASSPSTNSPLH
j_gene: TRBJ1-6
v_gene: TRBV3-1/TRBV3-2

CDR3aa: ASSGTGGTGNSPLH
j_gene: TRBJ1-6
v_gene: TRBV5-1

CDR3aa: ASSVGGSGRAYETQY
j_gene: TRBJ2-5
v_gene: TRBV9

CDR3aa: ASSSPKDTQY
j_gene: TRBJ2-3
v_gene: TRBV11-1

CDR3aa: ASSPHGGDRPSSYEQY
j_gene: TRBJ2-7
v_gene: TRBV5-1

CDR3aa: ASSLFTSGSTDTQY
j_gene: TRBJ2-3
v_gene: TRBV18

CDR3aa: ASSESELPPYNEQF
j_gene: TRBJ2-1
v_gene: TRBV10-1

CDR3aa: ASSERSYEQY
j_gene: TRBJ2-7
v_gene: TRBV6-1

CDR3aa: ASSEASGRFSYNEQF
j_gene: TRBJ2-1
v_gene: TRBV2

CDR3aa: ASSQVPTGANVLT
j_gene: TRBJ2-6
v_gene: TRBV3-1/TRBV3-2

CDR3aa: AWSTGLAGGPGGELF
j_gene: TRBJ2-2
v_gene: TRBV30

CDR3aa: ASSRDKGSYEQY
j_gene: TRBJ2-7
v_gene: TRBV18

CDR3aa: ATSDPGSPTDTQY
j_gene: TRBJ2-3
v_gene: TRBV24-1

CDR3aa: SVPQGQETQY
j_gene: TRBJ2-5
v_gene: TRBV29-1

CDR3aa: ASSTPRQGASTEAF
j_gene: TRBJ1-1
v_gene: TRBV19

CDR3aa: ASSGRNLSGRRGYT
j_gene: TRBJ1-2
v_gene: TRBV9

CDR3aa: ASTTGGGQGLTGELF
j_gene: TRBJ2-2
v_gene: TRBV19

CDR3aa: SVGGTSGGRSGELF
j_gene: TRBJ2-2
v_gene: TRBV29-1

CDR3aa: ASRGREGNQPQH
j_gene: TRBJ1-5
v_gene: TRBV2

CDR3aa: ASSLGTSLTDTQY
j_gene: TRBJ2-3
v_gene: TRBV11-3

CDR3aa: ASSSSAGFWADTQY
j_gene: TRBJ2-3
v_gene: TRBV5-4

CDR3aa: ASSSTPGQGLTYGYT
j_gene: TRBJ1-2
v_gene: TRBV5-1

CDR3aa: ASSLSPGVGKTQY
j_gene: TRBJ2-5
v_gene: TRBV27

CDR3aa: ASSLVGRGKQPQH
j_gene: TRBJ1-5
v_gene: TRBV19

CDR3aa: ACSPGQGYEQY
j_gene: TRBJ2-7
v_gene: TRBV30